Described below is a single T cell receptor (beta chain) sequence and its context. One junction end disagrees with the germline gene, perhaps due to a read error. These data come from a study of blood T cells in healthy people across ages. CDR3 length: 15 amino acids. Germline values: CDR1 SNHLY, CDR2 FYNNEI. A J-beta primer mix and a sample-barcoded 5' primer were used in a second PCR of about 7 to 12 cycles. MiXCR, run by TCRdb on the 5' RACE reads, gives a single entry per CDR3 protein. The data hold approximately 800,000 distinct CDR3 sequences, with roughly 24% observed a single time. This sample was also put to use in a study of T cells of mothers and their children. That paper notes: Mothers and children who were related shared slightly more overlap than unrelated pairs, but not significantly more.

Source material: blood. The chain couples TRBV2 to TRBJ1-4, with D possibly matching TRBD1 (5 bases). The sequence came from a boy younger than 18 in good health. CDR3 nucleotide sequence: TGTGCCAGCAACATAGAGGACAAGGCTAATGAAAAGCTGTTTTTT. This gives the protein CASNIEDKANEKLFF. The full variable domain, in which reference TRBV2 and TRBJ1-4 provide the parts outside the CDR3, is EPEVTQTPSHQVTQMGQEVILRCVPISNHLYFYWYRQILGQKVEFLVSFYNNEISEKSEIFDDQFSVERPDGSNFTLKIRSTKLEDSAMYFCASNIEDKANEKLFFGSGTQLSVL.